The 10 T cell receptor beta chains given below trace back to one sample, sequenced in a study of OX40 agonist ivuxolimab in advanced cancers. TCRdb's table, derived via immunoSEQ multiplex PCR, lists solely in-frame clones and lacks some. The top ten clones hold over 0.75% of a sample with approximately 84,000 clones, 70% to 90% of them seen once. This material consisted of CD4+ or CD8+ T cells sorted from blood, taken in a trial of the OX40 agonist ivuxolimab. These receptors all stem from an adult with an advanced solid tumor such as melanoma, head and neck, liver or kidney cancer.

CDR3 in amino acids: CASSQDQVSNQPQHF. In DNA, the CDR3 is TGCGCCAGCAGCCAAGATCAGGTTAGCAATCAGCCCCAGCATTTT. The chain carries TRBV4-1 and TRBJ1-5; D gene unclear. The CDR3 extends over 15 amino acids. Germline-derived CDR1 and CDR2 are MGHRA and YSYEKL. V lost 0 bases and J lost 0, with 6 bases in between.

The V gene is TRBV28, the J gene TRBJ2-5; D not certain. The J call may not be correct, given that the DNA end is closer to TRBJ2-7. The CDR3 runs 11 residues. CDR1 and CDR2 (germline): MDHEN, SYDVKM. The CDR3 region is CASSFMHEQYF. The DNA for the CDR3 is TGTGCCAGCAGTTTTATGCACGAGCAGTACTTC.

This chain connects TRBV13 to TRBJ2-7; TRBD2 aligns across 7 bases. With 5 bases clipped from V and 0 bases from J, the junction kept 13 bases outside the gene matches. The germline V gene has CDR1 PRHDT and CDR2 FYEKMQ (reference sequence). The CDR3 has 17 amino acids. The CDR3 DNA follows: TGTGCCAGCAGCCCCCTCCAGGGAGGGCAGAGCTCCTACGAGCAGTACTTC. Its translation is CASSPLQGGQSSYEQYF.

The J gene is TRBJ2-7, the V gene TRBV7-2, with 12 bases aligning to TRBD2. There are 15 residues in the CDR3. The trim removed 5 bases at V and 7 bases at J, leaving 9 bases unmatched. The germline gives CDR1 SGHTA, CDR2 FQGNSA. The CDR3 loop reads CASSPPGLAGGEQYF. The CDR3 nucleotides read TGTGCCAGCAGCCCTCCGGGACTAGCGGGCGGAGAGCAGTACTTC.

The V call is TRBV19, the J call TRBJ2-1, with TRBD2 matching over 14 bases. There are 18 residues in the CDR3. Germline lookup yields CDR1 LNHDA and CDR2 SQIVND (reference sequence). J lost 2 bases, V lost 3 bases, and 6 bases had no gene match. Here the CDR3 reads CASSMGTSGSRAYNEQFF. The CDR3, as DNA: TGTGCCAGTAGTATGGGGACTAGCGGGAGTAGGGCCTACAATGAGCAGTTCTTC.

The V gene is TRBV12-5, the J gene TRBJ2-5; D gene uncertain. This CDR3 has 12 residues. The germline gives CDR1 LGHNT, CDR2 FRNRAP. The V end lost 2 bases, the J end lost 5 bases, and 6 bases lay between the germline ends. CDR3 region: CASGLLSETQYF. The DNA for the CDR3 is TGTGCTAGTGGTTTGTTGTCGGAGACCCAGTACTTC.

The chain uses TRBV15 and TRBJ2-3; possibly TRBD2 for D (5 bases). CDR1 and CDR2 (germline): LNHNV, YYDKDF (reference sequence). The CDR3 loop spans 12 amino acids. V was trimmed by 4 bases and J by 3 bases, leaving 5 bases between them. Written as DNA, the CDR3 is TGTGCCACCAGCACGGGAACAGATACGCAGTATTTT. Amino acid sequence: CATSTGTDTQYF.

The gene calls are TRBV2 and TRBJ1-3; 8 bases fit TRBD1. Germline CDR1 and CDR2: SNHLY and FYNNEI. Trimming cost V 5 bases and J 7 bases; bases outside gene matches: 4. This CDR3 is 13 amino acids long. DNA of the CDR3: TGTGCCAGCAGTCCGGACAGGGATAACACCATATATTTT. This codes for CASSPDRDNTIYF.

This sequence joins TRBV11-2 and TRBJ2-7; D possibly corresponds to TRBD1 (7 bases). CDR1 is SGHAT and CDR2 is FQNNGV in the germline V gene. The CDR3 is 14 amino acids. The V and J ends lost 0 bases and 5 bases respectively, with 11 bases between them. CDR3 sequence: CASSLDRGVHEQYF. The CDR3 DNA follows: TGTGCCAGCAGCTTAGACAGGGGGGTCCACGAGCAGTACTTC. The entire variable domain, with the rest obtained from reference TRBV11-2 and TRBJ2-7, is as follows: EAGVAQSPRYKIIEKRQSVAFWCNPISGHATLYWYQQILGQGPKLLIQFQNNGVVDDSQLPKDRFSAERLKGVDSTLKIQPAKLEDSAVYLCASSLDRGVHEQYFGPGTRLTVT.

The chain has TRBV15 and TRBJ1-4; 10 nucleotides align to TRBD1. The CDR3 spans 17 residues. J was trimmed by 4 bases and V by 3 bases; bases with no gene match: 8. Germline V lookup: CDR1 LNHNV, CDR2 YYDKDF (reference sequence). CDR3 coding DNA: TGTGCCACCAGCAGGGACGGGACAGGGGTTATTAATGAAAAACTGTTTTTT. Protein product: CATSRDGTGVINEKLFF.